This T cell receptor (beta chain) comes out of a study of T cells expressing NK-cell markers. Study-wide results and limits: Of the CD8+ T cell pool in five or six donors, roughly 1.0-7.0% was accounted for by dominant NKG2C+ clonotypes.

About this clonotype: Its specificity is not known.

CDR1 is KGHDR and CDR2 is SFDVKD in the germline V gene. The CDR3 has 17 residues. TCRdb reanalyzed the 5' RACE reads and collapses them to one entry per CDR3 protein, without DNA. The sample data list about 370,000 distinct CDR3 sequences. The gene calls are TRBV24-1 and TRBJ2-3; as DNA is missing, the TRBD1 call by TCRdb cannot be tested. Sequenced: blood T cells: a sorted CD56 or NKG2C T cell subset, CD4+ or CD8+ T cells, or bulk PBMC T cells (not recorded which). The sequence was obtained from a woman between 50 and 59 years old in good health. The CDR3 is CATSDFGLAPRRYTQYF.